The 23 T cell receptor beta chains below all came from one sample that was sequenced in a study of blood T cell repertoires in COVID-19. The protocol was immunoSEQ multiplex PCR, while the TCRdb copy is restricted to in-frame clones and leaves out a portion. This table holds 85,000 to 110,000 clones, 70% to 90% found once. The sequenced sample consisted of peripheral blood. These receptors all come from a man aged 50 or older in a cohort sampled during active COVID-19.

The rearrangement joins TRBV6-1 to TRBJ1-5; D remains ambiguous. The CDR3 sequence is 17 residues long. CDR1 and CDR2 from the germline V gene are MNHNS and SASEGT. The ends were cut back, 2 bases at V and 2 bases at J, with 16 bases in the middle. DNA for the CDR3: TGTGCCAGCAGTGAACGGTCGGTCCGCAGCGGCAATCAGCCCCAGCATTTT. Translated, it gives CASSERSVRSGNQPQHF.

This clone has just one count. V and J are TRBV20-1 and TRBJ2-7; D is possibly TRBD2 (5 bases). The V end lost 3 bases, the J end lost 7 bases, and 16 bases lay between the germline ends. The CDR3 has 13 residues. Germline assignment: CDR1 DFQATT and CDR2 SNEGSKA (reference sequence). For the CDR3, the DNA is TGCAGTGCTAGTAAGGAGGTAGCACGGGAGCAGTACTTC. It yields the protein CSASKEVAREQYF.

The gene calls are TRBV19 and TRBJ1-2; TRBD1 aligns across 7 bases. The CDR3 spans 16 residues. J gave up 4 bases and V 6 bases, and 14 bases lay outside the gene matches. Germline loops: CDR1 LNHDA, CDR2 SQIVND (reference sequence). The CDR3 DNA is TGTGCCAGTAGGCAAGCAGGACAGGCTGGCGCCTATGGCTACACCTTC. Translated, it gives CASRQAGQAGAYGYTF.

The chain uses TRBV5-1 and TRBJ2-7, with 11 bases that match TRBD1. This CDR3 is 15 amino acids long. J was trimmed by 3 bases and V by 2 bases; bases with no gene match: 4. CDR1 and CDR2 from the germline V gene are SGHRS and YFSETQ. The CDR3 spells CASSFGTGGFYEQYF. DNA of the CDR3: TGCGCCAGCAGCTTTGGGACAGGGGGGTTCTACGAGCAGTACTTC.

This clone was detected only once. This chain links TRBV19 with TRBJ1-1; 7 nucleotides agree with TRBD1. Unmatched junction bases numbered 7, after V lost 7 bases and J lost 2 bases. The CDR3 covers 14 residues. Germline CDR1 and CDR2: LNHDA and SQIVND (reference sequence). The CDR3 is CASNGGQRNTEAFF. DNA for the CDR3: TGTGCCAGTAACGGGGGACAGAGAAACACTGAAGCTTTCTTT.

The chain joins TRBV5-1 to TRBJ2-3, with 11 bases fitting TRBD2. V dropped 4 bases and J dropped 10; count of bases not matched to a gene: 11. Germline assignment: CDR1 SGHRS and CDR2 YFSETQ. CDR3 size: 15 residues. CDR3 amino acids: CASSPTSGGPPSQYF. In nucleotides, the CDR3 is TGCGCCAGCAGCCCTACTAGCGGGGGCCCCCCATCGCAGTATTTT.

The rearrangement joins TRBV11-2 to TRBJ1-1; a weak D match, TRBD1 (5 bases). The V end was cut by 5 bases, the J end by 5 bases, with 6 bases between. The CDR3 runs 11 residues. Germline V gene data show CDR1 as SGHAT and CDR2 as FQNNGV. The CDR3 DNA follows: TGTGCCAGCAGCGGGGGGACTGAAGCTTTCTTT. Encoded protein: CASSGGTEAFF.

CDR3 protein: CASSYKGGGSDEQFF. DNA for the CDR3: TGTGCCAGCAGTTACAAGGGGGGGGGCTCGGATGAGCAGTTCTTC. The rearrangement joins TRBV6-5 to TRBJ2-1; a possible D gene is TRBD2 (7 bases). V was shortened by 2 bases and J by 8 bases, with 16 bases between the two germline ends. The CDR3 is 15 residues long. Germline CDR1 is MNHEY and CDR2 is SVGAGI.

The chain combines TRBV5-4 with TRBJ2-1; D might be TRBD1 (6 bases). CDR1 and CDR2 (germline): SGHNT, YYREEE (reference sequence). Trimming cost V 3 bases and J 1 base, with 11 bases left between them. The CDR3 contains 15 residues. CDR3 protein: CASSSRTASYNEQFF. CDR3 DNA: TGTGCCAGCAGCTCCAGGACAGCTTCCTACAATGAGCAGTTCTTC.

The rearrangement links TRBV28 to TRBJ2-3, with 7 bases aligning to TRBD1. CDR1 and CDR2 from the germline V gene are MDHEN and SYDVKM. The CDR3 covers 13 residues. The CDR3 spells CSAGTDSTDTQYF. Written as DNA, the CDR3 is TGTAGTGCCGGGACAGATAGCACAGATACGCAGTATTTT.

CDR3 sequence reads: CASSDWTAGIQYF. CDR3 nucleotides: TGTGCCAGCAGCGATTGGACAGCTGGGATTCAGTACTTC. The chain recombines TRBV3-1 (or the pseudogene TRBV3-2) with TRBJ2-4; D is possibly TRBD1 (6 bases). The V gene lost 5 bases and the J gene lost 10 bases, with 15 bases spanning the gap. The germline gives CDR1 LGHDT, CDR2 YNNKEL (reference sequence). This CDR3 has 13 residues.

The chain carries TRBV19 and TRBJ2-1; D unresolved. The V end lost 1 base, the J end lost 7 bases, and 14 bases lay between the germline ends. Germline CDR1 is LNHDA and CDR2 is SQIVND (reference sequence). The CDR3 runs to 15 residues. The CDR3 spells CASSIGAHRWNEQFF. CDR3 DNA sequence: TGTGCCAGTAGTATAGGGGCCCACCGCTGGAATGAGCAGTTCTTC.

V is TRBV28 and J is TRBJ1-3, with D perhaps matching TRBD1 (6 bases). Germline V gene sequence: CDR1 MDHEN, CDR2 SYDVKM. V lost 6 bases and J lost 4, with 13 bases in between. This CDR3 has 14 amino acids. The CDR3 loop is CASRVGTPGNTIYF. CDR3 DNA: TGTGCCAGCAGGGTCGGGACACCCGGAAACACCATATATTTT.

V usage is TRBV5-4 and J usage is TRBJ2-1; 9 bases are shared with TRBD1. Germline V lookup: CDR1 SGHNT, CDR2 YYREEE (reference sequence). This CDR3 has 16 amino acids. The V gene end was trimmed by 0 bases and the J gene end by 8 bases; junction bases not matched to a gene: 9. CDR3: CASSLGDRARRDEQFF. CDR3 bases: TGTGCCAGCAGCTTGGGGGACAGGGCCCGACGGGATGAGCAGTTCTTC.

This clone was seen a few times. This sequence joins TRBV4-3 and TRBJ1-2, with D hard to call. CDR3 length: 16 amino acids. In germline, CDR1 is LGHNA, CDR2 YSLEER. The V end was cut by 0 bases, the J end by 3 bases, with 14 bases between. The CDR3 loop reads CASSQDGSGADYGYTF. The CDR3 DNA sequence: TGCGCCAGCAGCCAAGATGGGAGCGGAGCAGACTATGGCTACACCTTC.

This chain uses TRBV2 with TRBJ1-5, with TRBD1 matching over 8 bases. The germline V gene has CDR1 SNHLY and CDR2 FYNNEI. Germline trimming cut 7 bases from V and 5 bases from J; bases unmatched to any gene: 10. The CDR3 has 15 residues. The CDR3 sequence is CASTPGQVEDQPQHF. The DNA for the CDR3 is TGTGCCAGCACCCCGGGACAGGTCGAGGATCAGCCCCAGCATTTT.

The J gene is TRBJ2-1, the V gene TRBV5-6; 7 bases match TRBD1. This CDR3 contains 15 residues. CDR1 and CDR2 (germline): SGHDT, YYEEEE. V lost 4 bases, J lost 2 bases, and 6 bases stayed unmatched. CDR3 protein: CASSTGQATYNEQFF. In DNA, the CDR3 is TGTGCCAGCAGCACCGGACAGGCCACCTACAATGAGCAGTTCTTC.

In DNA, the CDR3 is TGTGCCACCAGTGATTCCGCCGGAAGGGGCAAAAACATTCAGTACTTC. Protein: CATSDSAGRGKNIQYF. The chain links TRBV24-1 to TRBJ2-4; D may be TRBD1 (5 bases). The CDR3 extends over 16 amino acids. Deletions cut 2 bases from V and 3 bases from J, with 13 bases between. Germline values: CDR1 KGHDR, CDR2 SFDVKD.

The V call is TRBV2, the J call TRBJ1-2; 7 bases line up with TRBD1. The J segment lost 5 bases and the V segment lost 6 bases, leaving 9 bases of the junction unmatched. The CDR3 is made up of 14 amino acids. Germline CDR1 and CDR2: SNHLY and FYNNEI. DNA of the CDR3: TGTGCCAGCAGGGGGGACAGTGGCGCTTATGGCTACACCTTC. It encodes CASRGDSGAYGYTF.

The V and J genes are TRBV7-2 and TRBJ1-5, with 7 bases identical to TRBD1. The CDR3 spans 15 residues. Unmatched junction bases numbered 4, after V lost 1 base and J lost 4 bases. CDR1 and CDR2 from the germline V gene are SGHTA and FQGNSA. The CDR3 sequence is CASSLGGGSNQPQHF. The CDR3 DNA reads TGTGCCAGCAGCTTAGGAGGGGGCAGTAATCAGCCCCAGCATTTT.

The J gene is TRBJ2-6, the V gene TRBV7-9; no clear D. The germline V gene has CDR1 SEHNR and CDR2 FQNEAQ (reference sequence). Deletions cut 2 bases from V and 4 bases from J, with 6 bases between. The CDR3 totals 14 residues. Written as DNA, the CDR3 is TGTGCCAGCAGCTTATCCCAGGGGGCCAACGTCCTGACTTTC. Its protein product is CASSLSQGANVLTF.

V is TRBV27 and J is TRBJ2-7, with 8 bases matching TRBD1. J lost 7 bases, V lost 2 bases, and 7 bases had no gene match. Germline CDR1 and CDR2: MNHEY and SMNVEV (reference sequence). CDR3 length equals 14 residues. CDR3 DNA sequence: TGTGCCAGCAGTTTAAGACAGGGGCCAGGGGAGCAGTACTTC. It is translated as CASSLRQGPGEQYF.

The genes are TRBV5-4 and TRBJ2-2; D ambiguous. Trimming took 2 bases from V and 7 from J, leaving 9 bases between them. This CDR3 is built from 13 residues. The germline gives CDR1 SGHNT, CDR2 YYREEE (reference sequence). The CDR3 here is CASSLRSGGELFF. The CDR3 DNA follows: TGTGCCAGCAGCTTACGATCGGGCGGGGAGCTGTTTTTT.